A single sample gave rise to the 21 T cell receptor beta chains below, sequenced in a study of CD8+CD57+ T cells in acquired aplastic anemia. TCR beta VDJ and CDR3 were profiled, and genomic DNA was the template. MiXCR, applied by TCRdb to the reads, yields one record per CDR3 protein. Among hundreds of thousands of distinct CDR3 sequences listed, roughly 53% were seen once. Flow cytometry had shown expanded CD8+CD57+ cells in the patients chosen for sequencing. The sequenced sample was sorted CD4+, CD8+, or CD8+CD57+ T cells (not recorded which) from PBMCs. The receptors come from a human donor with aplastic anemia.

This clonotype was detected ten times or more. This rearrangement joins TRBV7-8 to TRBJ2-7, with TRBD2 identical over 10 bases. With 4 bases clipped from V and 5 bases from J, the junction kept 8 bases outside the gene matches. This CDR3 has 15 residues. Per germline, CDR1 SGHVS and CDR2 FQNEAQ. The CDR3, as DNA: TGTGCCAGCAGCTCACAAACTAGCGGGGAGAACGAGCAGTACTTC. It encodes CASSSQTSGENEQYF.

This clonotype was observed a few times. The V and J genes are TRBV2 and TRBJ1-2, with D possibly TRBD1 on 6 matching bases. The CDR3 consists of 14 residues. Between the trimmed V and J ends, which lost 4 bases and 8 bases, there was a span of 17 bases. Germline CDR1 and CDR2: SNHLY and FYNNEI. The CDR3 is CASSGIGGKRGYTF. CDR3 nucleotide sequence: TGTGCCAGCAGTGGGATAGGGGGAAAGAGAGGCTACACCTTC.

The V call is TRBV6-4, the J call TRBJ2-1, with D unclear. Trimming removed 0 bases at V and 4 bases at J, with 10 bases between. The germline V gene has CDR1 MRHNA and CDR2 SNTAGT. The CDR3 sequence is 15 residues long. The CDR3 bases are TGTGCCAGCAGTGACTCAGAAGGCAGATACAATGAGCAGTTCTTC. As protein: CASSDSEGRYNEQFF.

The CDR3 is CAISASGQGNSPLHF. The CDR3 DNA sequence: TGTGCCATCAGCGCCTCGGGACAGGGAAATTCACCCCTCCACTTT. This chain joins TRBV10-3 and TRBJ1-6, with 9 nucleotides matching TRBD1. CDR3 length: 15 residues. Germline loops: CDR1 ENHRY, CDR2 SYGVKD. Unmatched junction bases numbered 7, after V lost 6 bases and J lost 7 bases.

The chain employs TRBV6-5 and TRBJ2-7; the D gene is possibly TRBD2 (7 bases). CDR1 is MNHEY, CDR2 SVGAGI, per germline. CDR3 length: 14 residues. V lost 5 bases and J 1 base, leaving 12 bases between the germline ends. CDR3 in DNA: TGTGCCAGCAGTCCGGGGGGCCTTTCCTACGAGCAGTACTTC. Translated, it gives CASSPGGLSYEQYF.

The V call is TRBV9, the J call TRBJ2-7; D is undetermined. The CDR3 covers 13 residues. Germline V gene lookup returns CDR1 SGDLS and CDR2 YYNGEE. V was cut by 3 bases and J by 5 bases, with 12 bases left in between. CDR3 sequence reads: CASSASLRDEQYF. DNA of the CDR3: TGTGCCAGCAGCGCTAGTCTACGGGACGAGCAGTACTTC.

The chain recombines TRBV20-1 with TRBJ1-5; D ambiguous. CDR1 DFQATT and CDR2 SNEGSKA come from the germline V gene (reference sequence). The CDR3 runs to 16 residues. V gave up 3 bases and J gave up 5 bases, with 20 bases separating them. CDR3 in amino acids: CSASNSGERTDQPQHF. CDR3 in DNA: TGCAGTGCTAGTAATAGCGGGGAACGAACGGATCAGCCCCAGCATTTT.

This clonotype was seen a handful of times. The V gene is TRBV24-1, the J gene TRBJ2-1; D is undetermined. The germline V gene has CDR1 KGHDR and CDR2 SFDVKD. CDR3 length: 14 residues. V was clipped by 5 bases and J by 3 bases, with 10 bases between them. CDR3 in amino acids: CATSVGYSYNEQFF. The CDR3 DNA follows: TGTGCCACCAGTGTCGGGTACAGCTACAATGAGCAGTTCTTC.

Note on this clonotype: A much larger clone lies a single base off, so this may be a read error. The chain uses TRBV19 and TRBJ2-7; D is unresolved. V was clipped by 10 bases and J by 0 bases, with 16 bases between them. The CDR3 contains 14 residues. The germline V gene has CDR1 LNHDA and CDR2 SQIVND (reference sequence). CDR3 sequence reads: CATTPVGASYEQYF. For the CDR3, the DNA is TGTGCCACCACCCCGGTGGGCGCCTCCTACGAGCAGTACTTC.

The table lists this clonotype with a count of one. This rearrangement joins TRBV20-1 to TRBJ1-2; 7 nucleotides align to TRBD1. Germline V gene lookup returns CDR1 DFQATT and CDR2 SNEGSKA (reference sequence). J lost 5 bases, V lost 1 base, and 13 bases had no gene match. The CDR3 totals 16 residues. In nucleotides, the CDR3 is TGCAGTGCTAGAGTTCCGGGACAGACCTCATATTATGGCTACACCTTC. Protein: CSARVPGQTSYYGYTF.

This clonotype appeared once. J is TRBJ1-2 and V is TRBV7-2, with 8 bases that match TRBD1. CDR1 and CDR2 from the germline V gene are SGHTA and FQGNSA. With V trimmed by 4 bases and J by 10 bases, 8 bases remained unmatched. The CDR3 contains 13 residues. This CDR3 reads CASSSTGGASYTF. The CDR3 DNA reads TGTGCCAGCAGCTCAACAGGGGGTGCGTCCTACACCTTC.

As for this clonotype: The junction and the germline gene differ at one end; a read error may be behind it. This chain joins TRBV5-1 and TRBJ2-7, with 7 nucleotides matching TRBD2. CDR1 and CDR2 (germline): SGHRS, YFSETQ. CDR3 length equals 14 residues. The CDR3 region has the DNA TGCGCCAGCAGTTTGGGGGGGGACCTCTACGAGCAGTACTTC. The encoded protein is CASSLGGDLYEQYF.

The chain has TRBV5-6 and TRBJ1-6; D unresolved. Germline V gene sequence: CDR1 SGHDT, CDR2 YYEEEE. The CDR3 has 14 amino acids. Trimming removed 2 bases at V and 4 bases at J, with 7 bases between. The CDR3 nucleotides read TGTGCCAGCAGCTTTAATACATATAATTCACCCCTCCACTTT. Its translation is CASSFNTYNSPLHF.

This clonotype was seen repeatedly, ten times or more. The V call is TRBV2, the J call TRBJ1-1; D possibly corresponds to TRBD1 (6 bases). Germline V gene sequence: CDR1 SNHLY, CDR2 FYNNEI. V was shortened by 4 bases and J by 5 bases, with 11 bases between the two germline ends. The length of the CDR3 is 13 residues. The CDR3 here is CASSGPGETEAFF. In nucleotides, the CDR3 is TGTGCCAGCAGTGGTCCAGGGGAAACTGAAGCTTTCTTT.

This clonotype showed up many times. The chain recombines TRBV9 with TRBJ1-6, with D maybe TRBD1 (5 bases). The CDR3 runs 15 residues. V was trimmed by 0 bases and J by 10 bases, leaving 14 bases between them. CDR1 is SGDLS and CDR2 is YYNGEE in the germline V gene. This chain's CDR3 is CASSVDGGLNSPLHF. The CDR3 DNA sequence: TGTGCCAGCAGCGTAGACGGGGGTCTTAACTCACCCCTCCACTTT.

The chain combines TRBV28 with TRBJ1-2; D ambiguous. Deletions cut 3 bases from V and 7 bases from J, with 9 bases between. The germline gives CDR1 MDHEN, CDR2 SYDVKM. CDR3 length: 12 amino acids. This chain's CDR3 is CASSLRGFGYTF. The CDR3 coding sequence is TGTGCCAGCAGTTTGCGAGGGTTTGGCTACACCTTC.

This clonotype was seen many times. The genes are TRBV20-1 and TRBJ1-1; maybe TRBD1 (5 bases). The CDR3 has 15 amino acids. Per the germline V gene, CDR1 is DFQATT and CDR2 is SNEGSKA (reference sequence). The V end lost 3 bases, the J end lost 5 bases, and 19 bases lay between the germline ends. The CDR3: CSARGVDTADTEAFF. CDR3 coding DNA: TGCAGTGCTAGGGGGGTGGACACCGCGGATACTGAAGCTTTCTTT.

Note on this clonotype: At one of its ends the junction is not consistent with the germline gene, which may arise from a read error. V gene TRBV5-1 combines with J gene TRBJ2-7; no clear D gene. Germline V gene data show CDR1 as SGHRS and CDR2 as YFSETQ. The CDR3 contains 15 residues. This CDR3 reads CVSSSSWGWSYEQYF. In DNA form, the CDR3 reads TGCGTCAGCAGCTCGAGCTGGGGTTGGTCCTACGAGCAGTACTTC.

The chain links TRBV20-1 to TRBJ2-1; 11 nucleotides line up with TRBD1. Per germline, CDR1 DFQATT and CDR2 SNEGSKA (reference sequence). V shed 3 bases and J 0 bases; nucleotides not matched to a gene: 10. This CDR3 comprises 18 residues. The CDR3 reads CSASGDRGTLSSYNEQFF. The CDR3 nucleotides are TGCAGTGCTAGTGGGGACAGGGGGACCTTGAGCTCCTACAATGAGCAGTTCTTC.

The chain has TRBV19 and TRBJ1-6; no firm D call. Trimming took off 4 bases at V and 9 bases at J, with 10 bases between the two ends. Germline V gene data show CDR1 as LNHDA and CDR2 as SQIVND (reference sequence). The CDR3 covers 13 residues. DNA of the CDR3: TGTGCCAGTAGTACCTCGGGTGGTTCACCCCTCCACTTT. Amino acid sequence: CASSTSGGSPLHF.

This chain connects TRBV12-3 or TRBV12-4 to TRBJ2-1; no reliable D call. Trimming removed 7 bases from V and 4 bases from J, with 11 bases in between. There are 13 residues in the CDR3. CDR3 residues: CASMGGSYNEQFF. CDR3 sequence (DNA): TGTGCCAGCATGGGCGGCTCGTACAATGAGCAGTTCTTC.